What follows are 15 T cell receptor beta chains derived from one specimen sequenced in a study of STAT5B mutations in CD4+ large granular lymphocyte leukemia. Profiling relied on immunoSEQ multiplex PCR, and the TCRdb table lists in-frame clones only, not all of them. Of about 22,000 clones listed, 78% are singletons. The sample was CD4+ T cells from blood buffy coats. The receptors derive from a human donor in good health.

The CDR3: CASSELAGDEQYF. In nucleotides, the CDR3 is TGTGCCAGCAGTGAACTAGCGGGAGACGAGCAGTACTTC. J is TRBJ2-7 and V is TRBV6-4, with TRBD2 matching 11 bases. Per germline, CDR1 MRHNA and CDR2 SNTAGT. CDR3 length: 13 residues. The V and J ends lost 3 bases and 5 bases, in that order; junction bases with no gene match: 0.

The chain uses TRBV9 and TRBJ2-5, with D perhaps matching TRBD1 or TRBD2 (5 bases each). There are 15 residues in the CDR3. V lost 4 bases, J lost 5 bases, and 18 bases lay in between. The germline CDR1 and CDR2 sequences are SGDLS and YYNGEE. CDR3 in DNA: TGTGCCAGCAGCACCCCGGGACGGGGAACGGAGACCCAGTACTTC. It encodes CASSTPGRGTETQYF.

In DNA, the CDR3 is TGTGCCTGCACGACTAGCGGGAGTCTCGGGGATACGCAGTATTTT. This encodes CACTTSGSLGDTQYF. The V call is TRBV30, the J call TRBJ2-3; TRBD2 matches 12 bases. The germline V gene encodes CDR1 GTSNPN and CDR2 SVGIG (reference sequence). J gave up 6 bases and V 6 bases, and 10 bases lay outside the gene matches. This CDR3 is 15 amino acids long.

This clone has only a few counts. The J gene is TRBJ2-7, the V gene TRBV5-4, with D possibly matching TRBD1 (6 bases). There are 16 residues in the CDR3. The V end lost 4 bases, the J end lost 3 bases, and 20 bases lay between the germline ends. Germline CDR1 and CDR2: SGHNT and YYREEE (reference sequence). The CDR3 here is CASSRTGRTENYEQYF. CDR3 nucleotides: TGTGCCAGCAGCCGAACTGGTCGGACAGAAAACTACGAGCAGTACTTC.

This chain joins TRBV6-5 and TRBJ1-5; 9 bases line up with TRBD1. Germline V gene data show CDR1 as MNHEY and CDR2 as SVGAGI. J gave up 2 bases and V 6 bases, and 5 bases lay outside the gene matches. This CDR3 comprises 15 residues. CDR3 region: CASRTTGGRNQPQHF. In DNA, the CDR3 is TGTGCCAGCAGGACTACAGGGGGCCGCAATCAGCCCCAGCATTTT.

The chain is built from TRBV4-3 and TRBJ2-5, with TRBD1 matching 8 bases. The V segment lost 3 bases and the J segment 0 bases; nucleotides outside the gene matches: 0. CDR3 length equals 14 residues. From germline, CDR1 is LGHNA and CDR2 YSLEER. CDR3 bases: TGCGCCAGCAGCCAGGGACAGGACCAAGAGACCCAGTACTTC. It codes for CASSQGQDQETQYF.

The J gene is TRBJ2-7, the V gene TRBV21-1; no DNA check was done on the table's D call, TRBD1. TRBV21-1 is assigned pseudogene status. CDR3 length: 16 amino acids. CDR3 nucleotides: TGTGCCAGCACCCTCCGACAGGTCATAACCCGCTACGAGCAGTACTTC. Amino acids: CASTLRQVITRYEQYF.

The genes are TRBV5-1 and TRBJ2-3; D unclear. Per germline, CDR1 SGHRS and CDR2 YFSETQ. This CDR3 has 14 residues. V lost 4 bases and J lost 3, with 12 bases in between. This CDR3 reads CASSQDLPTDTQYF. The CDR3 nucleotides read TGCGCCAGCAGCCAGGACCTCCCAACAGATACGCAGTATTTT.

This chain connects TRBV7-2 to TRBJ1-5; D is perhaps TRBD1 (6 bases). The CDR3 covers 15 residues. Looked up from germline, CDR1 is SGHTA and CDR2 is FQGNSA. The germline V and J ends were trimmed by 5 bases and 4 bases, with 15 bases remaining between them. CDR3 residues: CASSQEQGGNQPQHF. DNA of the CDR3: TGTGCCAGCAGCCAAGAACAGGGTGGGAATCAGCCCCAGCATTTT.

This clone was observed once. The rearrangement uses TRBV7-8 and TRBJ1-5; no firm D call. This CDR3 region has 12 residues. The V gene lost 5 bases and the J gene lost 3 bases, with 5 bases spanning the gap. Per the germline V gene, CDR1 is SGHVS and CDR2 is FQNEAQ. The CDR3 region is CASSPSNQPQHF. CDR3 nucleotide sequence: TGTGCCAGCAGCCCCTCCAATCAGCCCCAGCATTTT. Full variable domain (outside the CDR3, taken from reference TRBV7-8 and TRBJ1-5): GAGVSQSPRYKVAKRGQDVALRCDPISGHVSLFWYQQALGQGPEFLTYFQNEAQLDKSGLPSDRFFAERPEGSVSTLKIQRTQQEDSAVYLCASSPSNQPQHFGDGTRLSIL.

The V call is TRBV5-1, the J call TRBJ1-6; D unclear. This CDR3 is built from 15 residues. Trimming stripped 0 bases from V and 6 bases from J, with 10 bases between. The germline V gene has CDR1 SGHRS and CDR2 YFSETQ. The CDR3: CASSLEGAVNSPLHF. The CDR3 DNA is TGCGCCAGCAGCTTGGAAGGAGCGGTTAATTCACCCCTCCACTTT.

The V call is TRBV28, the J call TRBJ1-1; no clear D. V was pared by 4 bases and J by 0 bases, with 9 bases between. The germline CDR1 and CDR2 sequences are MDHEN and SYDVKM. The CDR3 sequence is 14 residues long. This chain's CDR3 is CASSSPGMNTEAFF. The CDR3 DNA is TGTGCCAGCAGTTCCCCCGGGATGAACACTGAAGCTTTCTTT.

The rearrangement joins TRBV29-1 to TRBJ2-3; 9 bases fit TRBD1. Germline lookup yields CDR1 SQVTM and CDR2 ANQGSEA. V lost 6 bases and J lost 3; bases outside the gene matches: 1. The CDR3 has 12 residues. CDR3 in DNA: TGCAGCGTGGGACAGGGAACAGATACGCAGTATTTT. Its translation: CSVGQGTDTQYF.

This clone was counted a single time. The chain joins TRBV5-4 to TRBJ2-1; D possibly corresponds to TRBD1 (5 bases). The V end lost 0 bases, the J end lost 3 bases, and 13 bases lay between the germline ends. This CDR3 region has 16 residues. Germline V gene sequence: CDR1 SGHNT, CDR2 YYREEE (reference sequence). The CDR3 loop reads CASSLGTQSYYNEQFF. The CDR3 coding sequence is TGTGCCAGCAGCTTGGGGACACAGAGTTACTACAATGAGCAGTTCTTC.

The V gene is TRBV28, the J gene TRBJ2-7; TRBD1 matches at 8 bases. Trimming cost V 6 bases and J 3 bases; bases outside gene matches: 10. The CDR3 runs 15 residues. Germline V lookup: CDR1 MDHEN, CDR2 SYDVKM. CDR3 loop: CASSSLLDRGYEQYF. The CDR3 DNA sequence: TGTGCCAGCAGCTCGCTCCTCGACAGGGGCTACGAGCAGTACTTC.